Described below is a single TCR beta chain sequence and its context. No antigen is known for it. The data originate from a study of T cells expressing NK-cell markers. The overall study: The sequencing cohort of eight donors included seven HCMV-seropositive individuals and one seronegative individual.

After re-calling the 5' RACE reads, TCRdb lists one entry per CDR3 protein, DNA absent. Here the sample table reports 550,000 to 600,000 distinct CDR3 sequences. General study points: Also leading the CD3+CD56-NKG2C+ fraction in a few donors were these clonotypes. There remained a lack of clarity about HCMV specificity of expanded NKG2C+ T cell clones. Dominant NKG2C+ clonotypes made up 1.0-7.0% of CD8+ T cells in several donors.

The CDR3 runs to 15 residues. CDR1 and CDR2 (germline): SGDLS, YYNGEE. V usage is TRBV9 and J usage is TRBJ2-3; with no DNA, the TCRdb D assignment of TRBD1 cannot be verified. This sequence originates from a man younger than 30 in good health. The sample comprised blood T cells: a sorted CD56 or NKG2C T cell subset, CD4+ or CD8+ T cells, or bulk PBMC T cells (not recorded which). Here the CDR3 reads CASSVRGIGTDTQYF. Full variable domain (rest looked up from reference TRBV9 and TRBJ2-3): DSGVTQTPKHLITATGQRVTLRCSPRSGDLSVYWYQQSLDQGLQFLIQYYNGEERAKGNILERFSAQQFPDLHSELNLSSLELGDSALYFCASSVRGIGTDTQYFGPGTRLTVL.